A selection of T cell receptor beta chains follows, all from one sample in a study of blood T cells in healthy people across ages. Each CDR3 protein is one row after TCRdb ran MiXCR on the 5' RACE reads. The profile covers roughly 1,500,000 distinct CDR3 sequences, with 30% to 35% appearing a single time and approximately 11% taken by the ten largest. Sequencing was carried out using blood. These receptors all come from a woman in her twenties or thirties in good health. Each CDR3 is given with its conserved first and last residue. Fields, in order: clone size, J gene, D gene, V gene, CDR3 protein, CDR3 DNA. D genes are given only for firm matches. A clone size is listed for some rows: how often the clone was seen (once, few, many), or a class if it is expanded.

>-|TRBJ1-5|-|TRBV4-1
CASSQGRGGSNQPQHF
TGCGCCAGCAGCCAAGGCAGGGGTGGGAGCAATCAGCCCCAGCATTTT
>-|TRBJ1-2|TRBD1|TRBV30
CAWSVTGQGAGYTF
TGTGCCTGGAGTGTAACGGGACAGGGGGCTGGCTACACCTTC
>-|TRBJ2-3|-|TRBV12-3/TRBV12-4
CASSFRGTTMGTDTQYF
TGTGCCAGCAGTTTCCGTGGCACCACAATGGGGACAGATACGCAGTATTTT
>few|TRBJ1-5|-|TRBV6-2/TRBV6-3
CASLPGTGWDQPQHF
TGTGCCAGCCTTCCGGGTACAGGGTGGGATCAGCCCCAGCATTTT
>-|TRBJ2-5|TRBD2|TRBV27
CASSFILAGRQGEQYF
TGTGCCAGCAGTTTTATACTAGCGGGAAGGCAGGGAGAGCAGTACTTC
>-|TRBJ2-3|-|TRBV7-7
CASSFSDRAGTQYF
TGTGCCAGCAGCTTCTCTGACCGCGCTGGTACGCAGTATTTT
>-|TRBJ1-1|-|TRBV29-1
CSVERTAGRNTEAFF
TGCAGCGTTGAAAGAACGGCCGGCAGGAACACTGAAGCTTTCTTT
>-|TRBJ2-1|-|TRBV4-1
CASSQVTSGIVYNEQFF
TGCGCCAGCAGCCAAGTAACTAGTGGGATCGTATACAATGAGCAGTTCTTC
>-|TRBJ2-7|TRBD2|TRBV28
CASSGGAALKSQYF
TGTGCCAGCTCGGGAGGGGCTGCCTTAAAATCGCAGTACTTC
>-|TRBJ1-6|-|TRBV5-5
CASSPTLDSFNSPLHF
TGTGCCAGCAGCCCAACCCTGGACAGTTTTAATTCACCCCTCCACTTT
>-|TRBJ1-2|-|TRBV7-2
CASSYQGSDYGYTF
TGTGCCAGCAGCTACCAGGGTTCGGACTATGGCTACACCTTC
>-|TRBJ1-1|-|TRBV7-9
CASTKQGNTEAFF
TGTGCCAGCACCAAACAGGGGAACACTGAAGCTTTCTTT
>-|TRBJ2-5|TRBD2|TRBV20-1
CSAMGLDQEAQYF
TGCAGTGCTATGGGACTAGATCAAGAGGCCCAGTACTTC
>many|TRBJ2-7|TRBD1|TRBV25-1
CASLQGVVSNEQYF
TGTGCCAGCCTTCAGGGGGTCGTATCGAACGAGCAGTACTTC
>few|TRBJ2-7|TRBD1|TRBV18
CASSPNQGAYEQYF
TGTGCCAGCTCACCAAATCAGGGGGCATACGAGCAGTACTTC
>-|TRBJ2-2|TRBD2|TRBV7-2
CASSSGGAVTGELFF
TGTGCCAGCAGCTCCGGGGGGGCGGTCACCGGGGAGCTGTTTTTT
>-|TRBJ2-7|TRBD1|TRBV9
CASSATPGQGHHRTWGEQYF
TGTGCCAGCAGCGCAACACCGGGACAGGGGCACCATAGGACGTGGGGGGAGCAGTACTTC
>few|TRBJ2-3|-|TRBV4-1
CASSQGVGRDSSTDTQYF
TGCGCCAGCAGCCAAGGTGTTGGACGGGACTCTAGCACAGATACGCAGTATTTT
>-|TRBJ1-2|TRBD1|TRBV5-1
CASSLLWDRGQDGYTF
TGCGCCAGCAGCTTGTTATGGGACAGGGGGCAGGATGGCTACACCTTC
>many|TRBJ1-1|-|TRBV28
CASSFPGNTEAFF
TGTGCCAGCAGTTTCCCCGGGAACACTGAAGCTTTCTTT
>many|TRBJ2-1|-|TRBV4-1
CASSLDPAGAYNEQFF
TGCGCCAGCAGCCTCGATCCGGCGGGGGCTTACAATGAGCAGTTCTTC
>-|TRBJ2-1|-|TRBV6-5
CASSYGWGGALYNEQFF
TGTGCCAGCAGTTACGGGTGGGGCGGGGCACTGTACAATGAGCAGTTCTTC
>few|TRBJ2-3|-|TRBV7-2
CASSFTRSTDTQYF
TGTGCCAGCAGCTTTACGCGGAGCACAGATACGCAGTATTTT